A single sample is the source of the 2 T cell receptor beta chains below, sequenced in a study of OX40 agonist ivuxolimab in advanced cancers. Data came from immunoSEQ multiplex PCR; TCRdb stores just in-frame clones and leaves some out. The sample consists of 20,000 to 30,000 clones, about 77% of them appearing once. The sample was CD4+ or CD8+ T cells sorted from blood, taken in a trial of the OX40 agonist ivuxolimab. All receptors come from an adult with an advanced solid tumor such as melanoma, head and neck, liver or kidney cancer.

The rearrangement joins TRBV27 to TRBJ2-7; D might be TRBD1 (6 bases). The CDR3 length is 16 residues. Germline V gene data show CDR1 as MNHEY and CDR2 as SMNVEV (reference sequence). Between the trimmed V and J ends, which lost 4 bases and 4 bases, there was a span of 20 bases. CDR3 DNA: TGTGCCAGCAGTTCCACGGCGAGGGGGTTGAGATACGAGCAGTACTTC. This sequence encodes CASSSTARGLRYEQYF.

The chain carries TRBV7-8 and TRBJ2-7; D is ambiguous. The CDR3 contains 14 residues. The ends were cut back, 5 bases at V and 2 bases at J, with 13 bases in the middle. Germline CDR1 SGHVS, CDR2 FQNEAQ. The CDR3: CASSPDGWAYEQYF. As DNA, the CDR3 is TGTGCCAGCAGCCCAGACGGATGGGCCTACGAGCAGTACTTC.